The 20 T cell receptor beta chains below were found in one sample sequenced in a study of blood T cells in healthy people across ages. A second about 7 to 11 cycle PCR used barcoded and J-beta primers. A single record per CDR3 protein comes from TCRdb applying MiXCR to the 5' RACE reads. This sample yields hundreds of thousands of distinct CDR3 sequences, of which around 45% are seen a single time; roughly 31% belongs to the top ten. The sample consisted of blood. These receptors all stem from a woman aged 60 to 75 in good health.

Here the CDR3 reads CASSPDRMQPQHF. As DNA, the CDR3 is TGCGCCAGCAGCCCAGACAGGATGCAGCCCCAGCATTTT. The V call is TRBV4-3, the J call TRBJ1-5; D may be TRBD1 (6 bases). V shed 4 bases and J shed 7 bases, with 11 bases lying between them. The CDR3 is 13 amino acids. Looked up from germline, CDR1 is LGHNA and CDR2 is YSLEER.

This clonotype was recorded a few times. The V and J genes are TRBV10-3 and TRBJ2-7; 10 positions match TRBD1. Germline values: CDR1 ENHRY, CDR2 SYGVKD. This CDR3 has 15 residues. The V and J ends lost 4 bases and 2 bases, in that order; junction bases with no gene match: 5. The chain's CDR3 is CAISAVDRGAYEQYF. CDR3 DNA: TGTGCCATCAGTGCTGTGGACAGGGGGGCCTACGAGCAGTACTTC.

The rearrangement links TRBV20-1 to TRBJ1-1; 7 nucleotides line up with TRBD1. J was trimmed by 6 bases and V by 6 bases; bases with no gene match: 13. Germline CDR1 and CDR2: DFQATT and SNEGSKA (reference sequence). The CDR3 contains 14 residues. The CDR3 coding sequence is TGCAGTGCGCCGAGAACGGGACAGTTTTCTGAAGCTTTCTTT. This sequence encodes CSAPRTGQFSEAFF.

This clonotype was observed a few times. The chain uses TRBV5-1 and TRBJ2-4; 8 bases line up with TRBD2. With the DNA end fitting TRBJ2-7 better, the J assignment may be wrong. Germline V gene lookup returns CDR1 SGHRS and CDR2 YFSETQ. The CDR3 runs 14 residues. In DNA form, the CDR3 reads TGCGCCAGCAGCTTCTCGGGGGGGCAGAGCGAGCAGTACTTC. This translates into CASSFSGGQSEQYF.

V and J are TRBV5-1 and TRBJ2-1; D unclear. Per the germline V gene, CDR1 is SGHRS and CDR2 is YFSETQ. V was cut by 0 bases and J by 10 bases, with 20 bases left in between. The CDR3 runs 16 residues. The CDR3 loop is CASSLAGSPSQGEQFF. The CDR3 DNA reads TGCGCCAGCAGCTTGGCCGGTTCCCCGTCACAAGGAGAGCAGTTCTTC. The whole variable domain, remainder taken from reference TRBV5-1 and TRBJ2-1, is KAGVTQTPRYLIKTRGQQVTLSCSPISGHRSVSWYQQTPGQGLQFLFEYFSETQRNKGNFPGRFSGRQFSNSRSEMNVSTLELGDSALYLCASSLAGSPSQGEQFFGPGTRLTVL.

This clonotype has just a few counts. The rearrangement joins TRBV7-9 to TRBJ2-4; 8 bases fit TRBD2. The CDR3 is 15 residues long. V lost 7 bases to trimming and J lost 2 bases; unmatched junction nucleotides: 7. Germline V gene data show CDR1 as SEHNR and CDR2 as FQNEAQ (reference sequence). The CDR3 reads CASTSAGVTKNIQYF. CDR3 sequence (DNA): TGTGCCAGCACCTCAGCGGGAGTTACCAAAAACATTCAGTACTTC.

The chain joins TRBV4-3 to TRBJ2-1; D is uncertain. The CDR3 runs to 12 residues. Germline CDR1 and CDR2: LGHNA and YSLEER. Trimming left V 4 bases short and J 8 bases short, with 9 bases between. This CDR3 is CASSPPGHEQFF. The CDR3 DNA sequence: TGCGCCAGCAGCCCCCCCGGGCATGAGCAGTTCTTC.

The V gene is TRBV7-2, the J gene TRBJ2-1; TRBD2 might be the D (5 bases). CDR1 and CDR2 from the germline V gene are SGHTA and FQGNSA. Trimming shortened V by 2 bases and J by 2 bases, and 10 bases separated the two germline ends. The CDR3 covers 15 residues. CDR3 DNA: TGTGCCAGCAGCTTACCCAGCGGACCCTACAATGAGCAGTTCTTC. It translates to CASSLPSGPYNEQFF.

The chain couples TRBV3-1 to TRBJ2-5; 8 bases fit TRBD2. J lost 11 bases, V lost 2 bases, and 10 bases had no gene match. Germline CDR1 LGHDT, CDR2 YNNKEL (reference sequence). The CDR3 contains 14 residues. The CDR3 region has the DNA TGTGCCAGCAGCCAACGGGAGGGCCGGGGTGAGCAGTACTTC. Its translation: CASSQREGRGEQYF.

This clonotype turned up a few times. V usage is TRBV7-2 and J usage is TRBJ2-7; no reliable D call. V lost 5 bases, J lost 4 bases, and 12 bases lay in between. The CDR3 covers 13 residues. Germline CDR1 SGHTA, CDR2 FQGNSA. CDR3 bases: TGTGCCAGCAGCGACGGACGGAAGTACGAGCAGTACTTC. This sequence encodes CASSDGRKYEQYF. The variable domain in full, with the rest retrieved from reference TRBV7-2 and TRBJ2-7, is GAGVSQSPSNKVTEKGKDVELRCDPISGHTALYWYRQSLGQGLEFLIYFQGNSAPDKSGLPSDRFSAERTGGSVSTLTIQRTQQEDSAVYLCASSDGRKYEQYFGPGTRLTVT.

This clonotype has more than one count but fewer than ten. J is TRBJ2-7 and V is TRBV7-2; D not certain. V was trimmed by 2 bases and J by 5 bases, leaving 7 bases between them. Germline V gene data show CDR1 as SGHTA and CDR2 as FQGNSA. This CDR3 region has 12 residues. CDR3 DNA: TGTGCCAGCAGCTTATCGTTCAACGAGCAGTACTTC. This translates into CASSLSFNEQYF.

V and J are TRBV30 and TRBJ2-7; possibly TRBD1 for D (6 bases). CDR3 length equals 12 residues. The V and J ends lost 2 bases and 3 bases respectively, with 8 bases between them. Germline V gene data show CDR1 as GTSNPN and CDR2 as SVGIG (reference sequence). The CDR3 here is CAWSPDSYEQYF. The CDR3 DNA reads TGTGCCTGGAGTCCGGACAGCTACGAGCAGTACTTC.

The V call is TRBV7-2, the J call TRBJ1-5; the D is unclear. The CDR3 spans 15 residues. V was cut by 2 bases and J by 7 bases, with 15 bases left in between. Germline loops: CDR1 SGHTA, CDR2 FQGNSA. CDR3 DNA: TGTGCCAGCAGCTTAAAAGCGGGAGGGAGACAGCCCCAGCATTTT. Its protein product is CASSLKAGGRQPQHF.

The rearrangement uses TRBV5-1 and TRBJ2-7; 7 bases agree with TRBD1. J lost 2 bases, V lost 4 bases, and 12 bases had no gene match. CDR1 is SGHRS, CDR2 YFSETQ, per germline. This CDR3 comprises 16 residues. CDR3: CASSANRGPNPYEQYF. CDR3 DNA sequence: TGCGCCAGCAGCGCTAACAGGGGCCCCAATCCCTACGAGCAGTACTTC. Full variable domain (remainder filled in from reference TRBV5-1 and TRBJ2-7): KAGVTQTPRYLIKTRGQQVTLSCSPISGHRSVSWYQQTPGQGLQFLFEYFSETQRNKGNFPGRFSGRQFSNSRSEMNVSTLELGDSALYLCASSANRGPNPYEQYFGPGTRLTVT.

This clonotype has just a few counts. CDR3 DNA: TGTGCCAGCTCACCTCAAGCCACTGCCTCAGGCAATGAGCAGTTCTTC. It is translated as CASSPQATASGNEQFF. V gene TRBV18 combines with J gene TRBJ2-1; D gene ambiguous. This CDR3 comprises 16 residues. Germline values: CDR1 KGHSH, CDR2 LQKENI. V lost 3 bases and J 6 bases, leaving 18 bases between the germline ends.

The V gene is TRBV29-1, the J gene TRBJ1-4; D might be TRBD1 (5 bases). V was cut by 7 bases and J by 0 bases, with 12 bases left in between. The CDR3 is made up of 14 amino acids. Germline lookup yields CDR1 SQVTM and CDR2 ANQGSEA. The CDR3 spells CSGTVRATNEKLFF. The CDR3 coding sequence is TGCAGCGGTACCGTCAGGGCAACTAATGAAAAACTGTTTTTT.

The genes are TRBV7-3 and TRBJ2-4, with TRBD2 matching over 7 bases. The J call could be wrong; TRBJ2-5 is a better fit for the DNA end. CDR1 SGHTA and CDR2 FQGTGA come from the germline V gene. The CDR3 covers 14 residues. Here the CDR3 reads CASSPSLAGETQYF. DNA of the CDR3: TGTGCCAGCAGCCCCTCTTTAGCGGGAGAGACCCAGTACTTC.

This clonotype was counted at least ten times. CDR3 DNA sequence: TGCAGCGTTGTGCGGCACCTCCAAGAGACCCAGTACTTC. It encodes CSVVRHLQETQYF. This chain joins TRBV29-1 and TRBJ2-5; D is unresolved. Germline V gene lookup returns CDR1 SQVTM and CDR2 ANQGSEA. V shed 4 bases and J shed 1 base, with 10 bases lying between them. The CDR3 has 13 amino acids.

This sequence joins TRBV10-3 and TRBJ2-1, with TRBD2 matching over 11 bases. The CDR3 sequence is 15 residues long. From germline, CDR1 is ENHRY and CDR2 SYGVKD. J was trimmed by 7 bases and V by 3 bases; bases with no gene match: 5. In nucleotides, the CDR3 is TGTGCCATCAGTGACTCGACTAGCGGGATGAATGAGCAGTTCTTC. It codes for CAISDSTSGMNEQFF.

The chain recombines TRBV20-1 with TRBJ1-2, with TRBD1 identical over 7 bases. V lost 4 bases and J lost 6; bases outside the gene matches: 11. The germline CDR1 and CDR2 sequences are DFQATT and SNEGSKA (reference sequence). The CDR3 spans 14 residues. The CDR3 loop reads CSAKTGQSPNGYTF. CDR3 bases: TGCAGTGCTAAAACGGGACAGTCTCCCAATGGCTACACCTTC.